This T cell receptor beta chain was identified during a study of control samples from healthy donors and cancer patients. V lost 0 bases and J 14 bases, leaving 16 bases between the germline ends. The CDR3 has 13 amino acids. The germline CDR1 and CDR2 sequences are SGHDT and YYEEEE. TCRdb's copy holds only in-frame clones and misses some; the assay was immunoSEQ multiplex PCR. The sample contains roughly 130,000 clones, approximately 95% of which appear only once. Material for sequencing was blood. The chain is built from TRBV5-6 and TRBJ2-3; D is ambiguous. This receptor was taken from a man aged 25-40 years in good health. In DNA form, the CDR3 reads TGTGCCAGCAGCTTGGCAGGTAGCCGTTCGAGGTATTTT. This codes for CASSLAGSRSRYF. Based on the CDR3 plus reference TRBV5-6 and TRBJ2-3, the full variable domain is DAGVTQSPTHLIKTRGQQVTLRCSPKSGHDTVSWYQQALGQGPQFIFQYYEEEERQRGNFPDRFSGHQFPNYSSELNVNALLLGDSALYLCASSLAGSRSRYFGPGTRLTVL.